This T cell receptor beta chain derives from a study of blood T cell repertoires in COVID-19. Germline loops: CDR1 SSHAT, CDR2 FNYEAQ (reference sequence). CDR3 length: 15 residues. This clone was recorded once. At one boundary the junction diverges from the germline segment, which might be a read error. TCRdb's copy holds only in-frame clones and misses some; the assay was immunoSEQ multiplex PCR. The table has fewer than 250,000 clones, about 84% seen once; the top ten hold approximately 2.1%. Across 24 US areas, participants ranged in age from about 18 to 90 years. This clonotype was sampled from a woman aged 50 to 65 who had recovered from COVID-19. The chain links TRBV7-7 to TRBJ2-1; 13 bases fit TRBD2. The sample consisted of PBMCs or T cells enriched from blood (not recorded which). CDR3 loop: CASSALAGGQGEQFF. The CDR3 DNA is TGTGCTAGCAGCGCACTAGCGGGAGGGCAGGGTGAGCAGTTCTTC.